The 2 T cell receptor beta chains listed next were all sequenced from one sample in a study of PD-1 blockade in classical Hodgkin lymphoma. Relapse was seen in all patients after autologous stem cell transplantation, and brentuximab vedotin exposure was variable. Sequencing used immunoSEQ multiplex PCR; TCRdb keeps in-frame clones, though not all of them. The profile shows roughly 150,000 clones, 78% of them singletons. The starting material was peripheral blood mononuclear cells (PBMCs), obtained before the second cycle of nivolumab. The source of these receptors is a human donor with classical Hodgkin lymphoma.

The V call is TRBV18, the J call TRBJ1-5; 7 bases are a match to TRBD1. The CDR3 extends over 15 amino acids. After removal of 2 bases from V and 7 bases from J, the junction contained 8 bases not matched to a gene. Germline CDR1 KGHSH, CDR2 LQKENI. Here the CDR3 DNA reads TGTGCCAGCTCACCAGAGACAGGGTTGAGGCAGCCCCAGCATTTT. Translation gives CASSPETGLRQPQHF. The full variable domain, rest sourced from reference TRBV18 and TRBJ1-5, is NAGVMQNPRHLVRRRGQEARLRCSPMKGHSHVYWYRQLPEEGLKFMVYLQKENIIDESGMPKERFSAEFPKEGPSILRIQQVVRGDSAAYFCASSPETGLRQPQHFGDGTRLSIL.

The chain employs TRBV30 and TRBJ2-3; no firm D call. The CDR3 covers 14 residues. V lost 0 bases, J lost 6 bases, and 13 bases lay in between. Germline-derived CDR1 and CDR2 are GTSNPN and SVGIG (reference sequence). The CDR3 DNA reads TGTGCCTGGAGTGTACTCAGGCTGACGGATACGCAGTATTTT. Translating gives CAWSVLRLTDTQYF.